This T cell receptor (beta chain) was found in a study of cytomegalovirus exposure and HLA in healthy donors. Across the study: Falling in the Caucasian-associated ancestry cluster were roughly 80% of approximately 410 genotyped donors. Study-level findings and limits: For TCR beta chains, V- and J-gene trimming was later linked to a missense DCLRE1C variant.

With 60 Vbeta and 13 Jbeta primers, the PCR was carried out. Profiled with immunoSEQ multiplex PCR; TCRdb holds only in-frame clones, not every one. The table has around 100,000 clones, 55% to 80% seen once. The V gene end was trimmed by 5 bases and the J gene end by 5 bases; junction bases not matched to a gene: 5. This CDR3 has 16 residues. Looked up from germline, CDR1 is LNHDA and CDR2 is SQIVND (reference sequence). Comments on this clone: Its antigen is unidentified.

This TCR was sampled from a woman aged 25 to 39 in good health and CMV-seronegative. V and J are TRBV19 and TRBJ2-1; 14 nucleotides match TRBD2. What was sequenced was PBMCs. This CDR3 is CASSARLAGGDNEQFF. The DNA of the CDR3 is TGTGCCAGTAGTGCCAGACTAGCGGGAGGGGACAATGAGCAGTTCTTC. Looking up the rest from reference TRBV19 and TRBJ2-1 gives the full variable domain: DGGITQSPKYLFRKEGQNVTLSCEQNLNHDAMYWYRQDPGQGLRLIYYSQIVNDFQKGDIAEGYSVSREKKESFPLTVTSAQKNPTAFYLCASSARLAGGDNEQFFGPGTRLTVL.